The present entry profiles one T cell receptor (beta chain) with its context. The target antigen is unknown. This entry belongs to a study of vaccination effects on CD4 cells after COVID-19. Antigen-specific CD4+ T cells were expanded (with viral peptide pools) by the ViraFEST assay ahead of sequencing. Following a roughly 9-day culture, CD4+ T cells were purified. The person had PCR-confirmed SARS-CoV-2 infection between March and December 2020. This CDR3 has 14 residues. The ends were cut back, 6 bases at V and 4 bases at J, with 15 bases in the middle. Germline V gene data show CDR1 as MNHNY and CDR2 as SVGAGI (reference sequence). TCRdb's table, derived via immunoSEQ multiplex PCR, lists solely in-frame clones and lacks some. The table lists under 55,000 clones, roughly 75% of them singletons, with less than 30% in the top ten.

This sequence originates from a human donor who had a prior SARS-CoV-2 infection. The sequencing used CD4+ T cells from PBMCs cultured with a peptide pool, collected before COVID-19 vaccination. The V gene is TRBV6-6, the J gene TRBJ1-2; D call uncertain. CDR3 sequence: CASRGPERTYGYTF. CDR3 nucleotide sequence: TGTGCCAGCAGGGGCCCGGAGAGGACCTATGGCTACACCTTC.